This T cell receptor beta chain was retrieved from a study of siplizumab effects on memory and regulatory T cells (dated by TCRdb to between 2018 and 2020). A note on the overall study: The study looked at the effect of siplizumab, an anti-CD2 antibody, on alloreactive T-cell subsets in allogeneic mixed lymphocyte reactions made from human PBMCs. Summary of the overall study and its limitations: Because sequences below about 10^-5 frequency were poorly captured, only a minor fraction of alloreactive clones could be mapped to unstimulated subsets. Of the alloreactive CD4+ clones that could be mapped, the Treg-derived share averaged approximately 67% with siplizumab compared with under 35% in control reactions. Whether proliferating Tregs from siplizumab cultures actually had suppressive function was not functionally confirmed. The cumulative frequency of alloreactive sequences that could be traced back to unstimulated CD4+ memory T cells was significantly reduced by siplizumab. Compared with memory T cells, unstimulated naive T cells appeared more diverse, and naive cells seemed to make a substantial contribution to the alloresponse. For roughly 80-97% of proliferating CD4+ or CD8+ clones, no naive or memory phenotype could be assigned.

Comment on this clone: This clone's antigen is unknown. No clone much larger than this one lies a single base away; base qualities are absent.

Sorted unstimulated T cells and proliferating T cells recovered from mixed lymphocyte reactions were subjected to TCRbeta CDR3 sequencing. Fresh whole blood from approximately ten HLA-typed healthy donors was used to isolate PBMCs. The protocol used for the library was the immunoSEQ multiplex PCR assay. About 10^5 TCR templates per sample were assayed by the deep sequencing platform. Genomic DNA extracted from sorted T cells was used for TCRbeta CDR3 sequencing. Concerning the study's data processing: Clonal analysis of TCRbeta CDR3 data was done in the R programming language. Alloreactive CD4+ and CD8+ clones were defined by comparing unstimulated samples with post-reaction CFSE-low samples. Alloreactive CD4+ clones were assigned to regulatory or non-regulatory origin by matching sequences to sorted unstimulated Treg and non-Treg repertoires. TCRdb took this table from immuneACCESS and kept in-frame rearrangements with V and J called. Such tables lack part of the clones; where checked against another copy, unresolved V genes explain under half of the gap, and the rest is unexplained. Clone size and V and J calls were adopted from that table, with D and trimming inferred from the DNA. This sample gives some 73,000 clones in total; 85% to 95% of them show up just once. The top ten hold 5% of the sample.

CDR1 and CDR2, per the germline V gene, are SNHLY and FYNNEI. The V and J ends are trimmed by 8 bases and 7 bases, leaving 11 bases between them. The cysteine opens and the phenylalanine closes a CDR3 of 12 amino acids. Just CDR3 DNA is preserved here, 36 bases in frame from base 1. Sequenced material: CD8+ T cells sorted from blood. This sequence was found in a human donor in good health. The rearranged chain carries TRBV2 and TRBJ1-4; no D gene call is confident. CDR3 reads: CASQFSFEKLFF. The nucleotide sequence reads as follows: TGTGCCAGCCAGTTCAGCTTTGAAAAACTGTTTTTT. Supplemented by the reference TRBV2 and TRBJ1-4 proteins around the CDR3, the complete variable domain is EPEVTQTPSHQVTQMGQEVILRCVPISNHLYFYWYRQILGQKVEFLVSFYNNEISEKSEIFDDQFSVERPDGSNFTLKIRSTKLEDSAMYFCASQFSFEKLFFGSGTQLSVL.